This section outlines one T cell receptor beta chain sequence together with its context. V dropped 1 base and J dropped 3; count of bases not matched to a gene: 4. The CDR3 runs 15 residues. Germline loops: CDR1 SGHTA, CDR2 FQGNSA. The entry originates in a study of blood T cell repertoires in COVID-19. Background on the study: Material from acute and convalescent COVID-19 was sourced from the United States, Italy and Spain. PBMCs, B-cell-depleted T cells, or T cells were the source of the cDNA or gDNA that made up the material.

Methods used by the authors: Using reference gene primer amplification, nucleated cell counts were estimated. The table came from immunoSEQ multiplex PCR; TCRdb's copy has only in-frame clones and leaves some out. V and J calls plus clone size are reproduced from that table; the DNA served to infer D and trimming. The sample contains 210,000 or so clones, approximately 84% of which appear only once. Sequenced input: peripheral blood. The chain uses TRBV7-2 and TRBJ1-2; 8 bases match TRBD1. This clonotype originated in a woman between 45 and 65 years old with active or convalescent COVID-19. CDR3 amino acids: CASSLGTGPHYGYTF. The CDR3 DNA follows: TGTGCCAGCAGCTTAGGGACAGGGCCCCACTATGGCTACACCTTC.